The 16 T cell receptor beta chains presented below share a single source sample, sequenced in a study of T cell changes during pregnancy in multiple sclerosis (dated by TCRdb to the late 2010s). Library creation used the immunoSEQ multiplex PCR assay. The table comes from immuneACCESS by way of TCRdb, which keeps in-frame sequences with V and J called. Part of the clones is missing from these tables; in studies checked, under half for an unresolved V gene and the rest for unknown reasons. This sample is represented by 20,000 to 25,000 clones; over 85% of them were singletons. The top ten clones comprise roughly 5.7% of the sample. Specimen: CD8+ T cells from peripheral blood mononuclear cells, collected in the second trimester of pregnancy. Source of these receptors: a female donor in good health, enrolled as a control in a pregnancy study.

The chain combines TRBV2 with TRBJ2-5, with D perhaps TRBD1 (5 bases). Trimming cost V 4 bases and J 7 bases, with 16 bases left between them. This CDR3 region has 14 residues. The germline CDR1 and CDR2 sequences are SNHLY and FYNNEI. CDR3 in amino acids: CASSARLGVGTQYF. CDR3 in DNA: TGTGCCAGCAGTGCCCGCCTAGGGGTCGGGACCCAGTACTTC.

J is TRBJ1-1 and V is TRBV27, with D possibly being TRBD1 (5 bases). The V end was cut by 6 bases, the J end by 10 bases, with 12 bases between. Per germline, CDR1 MNHEY and CDR2 SMNVEV (reference sequence). The CDR3 runs to 11 residues. CDR3 DNA sequence: TGTGCCAGCAGGGATCCAGGGCGAGCTTTCTTT. Protein: CASRDPGRAFF.

This clone was seen just once. The V call is TRBV5-1, the J call TRBJ2-3; TRBD1 agrees at 9 bases. The CDR3 totals 17 residues. V dropped 3 bases and J dropped 4; count of bases not matched to a gene: 12. Germline V gene sequence: CDR1 SGHRS, CDR2 YFSETQ. The CDR3, as DNA: TGCGCCAGCAGCTCGGACAGGGGAGAAGTTCTTCCAGATACGCAGTATTTT. Its translation is CASSSDRGEVLPDTQYF.

The chain recombines TRBV4-1 with TRBJ1-2; D gene uncertain. The CDR3 is made up of 16 amino acids. Trimming took off 0 bases at V and 0 bases at J, with 11 bases between the two ends. The germline CDR1 and CDR2 sequences are MGHRA and YSYEKL. CDR3 sequence (DNA): TGCGCCAGCAGCCAAGAAACCCCCCCAGCTAACTATGGCTACACCTTC. Its protein product is CASSQETPPANYGYTF.

The chain carries TRBV9 and TRBJ1-1; D gene uncertain. This CDR3 contains 15 residues. Between the trimmed V and J ends, which lost 4 bases and 5 bases, there was a span of 18 bases. Germline CDR1 SGDLS, CDR2 YYNGEE. In DNA form, the CDR3 reads TGTGCCAGCAGCCCCTCGGGCGGGGTTGGGACTGAAGCTTTCTTT. Amino acid sequence: CASSPSGGVGTEAFF.

The chain joins TRBV7-9 to TRBJ1-5, with D possibly being TRBD1 (5 bases). Germline CDR1 and CDR2: SEHNR and FQNEAQ (reference sequence). The length of the CDR3 is 16 residues. Trimming took 4 bases from V and 3 from J, leaving 16 bases between them. CDR3 in DNA: TGTGCCAGCAGCTCCACCCCGGACACGATCAATCAGCCCCAGCATTTT. Protein sequence: CASSSTPDTINQPQHF. Drawing the rest from reference TRBV7-9 and TRBJ1-5, the complete variable domain is DTGVSQNPRHKITKRGQNVTFRCDPISEHNRLYWYRQTLGQGPEFLTYFQNEAQLEKSRLLSDRFSAERPKGSFSTLEIQRTEQGDSAMYLCASSSTPDTINQPQHFGDGTRLSIL.

The CDR3 region is CASSQEDGAGSGEQYF. In DNA, the CDR3 is TGTGCCAGCAGCCAAGAAGATGGGGCAGGGTCGGGTGAGCAGTACTTC. The rearrangement joins TRBV4-2 to TRBJ2-7; D may be TRBD1 (5 bases). From germline, CDR1 is LGHNA and CDR2 YNFKEQ. V lost 0 bases, J lost 7 bases, and 19 bases lay in between. The CDR3 contains 16 residues.

The gene calls are TRBV6-5 and TRBJ2-7; D might be TRBD2 (5 bases). CDR3 length: 13 residues. The germline V gene encodes CDR1 MNHEY and CDR2 SVGAGI. The V end was cut by 0 bases, the J end by 5 bases, with 8 bases between. The CDR3 DNA reads TGTGCCAGCAGTTACTCGACTACGAACGAGCAGTACTTC. Its translation is CASSYSTTNEQYF.

The J gene is TRBJ2-1, the V gene TRBV7-3; D is unclear. This CDR3 is 13 amino acids long. Looked up from germline, CDR1 is SGHTA and CDR2 is FQGTGA. Trimming stripped 2 bases from V and 2 bases from J, with 4 bases between. The CDR3 coding sequence is TGTGCCAGCAGCTTACTAGCCTACAATGAGCAGTTCTTC. Protein: CASSLLAYNEQFF.

The J gene is TRBJ2-7, the V gene TRBV11-2, with 8 nucleotides matching TRBD2. This CDR3 contains 15 residues. Trimming removed 5 bases from V and 2 bases from J; junction bases left unmatched: 8. Germline CDR1 is SGHAT and CDR2 is FQNNGV. This chain's CDR3 is CASSLSLAGPYEQYF. In nucleotides, the CDR3 is TGTGCCAGCAGCCTTAGTCTAGCGGGTCCCTACGAGCAGTACTTC.

Here the CDR3 reads CSARVDYEQFF. In DNA form, the CDR3 reads TGCAGTGCTAGAGTAGACTATGAGCAGTTCTTC. This chain connects TRBV20-1 to TRBJ2-1; D gene ambiguous. Germline CDR1 DFQATT, CDR2 SNEGSKA (reference sequence). Trimming pared 1 base from V and 8 bases from J, leaving 6 bases between. The CDR3 runs to 11 residues.

The V gene is TRBV6-1, the J gene TRBJ2-6, with D possibly TRBD2 on 5 matching bases. Trimming left V 4 bases short and J 0 bases short, with 7 bases between. This CDR3 spans 15 amino acids. Germline assignment: CDR1 MNHNS and CDR2 SASEGT. CDR3 sequence: CASSVRGSGANVLTF. The DNA for the CDR3 is TGTGCCAGCAGTGTTCGGGGCTCTGGGGCCAACGTCCTGACTTTC.

The chain joins TRBV27 to TRBJ2-7; D possibly corresponds to TRBD1 (5 bases). CDR3 length equals 12 residues. Trimming stripped 5 bases from V and 5 bases from J, with 10 bases between. From germline, CDR1 is MNHEY and CDR2 SMNVEV (reference sequence). CDR3 protein: CASSGQGNEQYF. As DNA, the CDR3 is TGTGCCAGCAGTGGGCAGGGAAACGAGCAGTACTTC.

The chain uses TRBV27 and TRBJ1-5; D is undetermined. V was clipped by 6 bases and J by 4 bases, with 10 bases between them. Germline V gene lookup returns CDR1 MNHEY and CDR2 SMNVEV (reference sequence). This CDR3 is built from 13 residues. The CDR3 is CASSSVRNQPQHF. The DNA of the CDR3 is TGTGCCAGCAGCTCCGTACGGAATCAGCCCCAGCATTTT.

This chain links TRBV4-2 with TRBJ2-7; 10 positions match TRBD2. This CDR3 is 15 amino acids long. V was pared by 0 bases and J by 6 bases, with 5 bases of the junction left unmatched. From germline, CDR1 is LGHNA and CDR2 YNFKEQ. CDR3 nucleotides: TGTGCCAGCAGCCAAGATCCAGCTAGCGGGAGCGAGCAGTACTTC. It yields the protein CASSQDPASGSEQYF.

The chain recombines TRBV25-1 with TRBJ1-2; a possible D gene is TRBD1 (5 bases). The V end lost 1 base, the J end lost 3 bases, and 12 bases lay between the germline ends. Germline V lookup: CDR1 MGHDK, CDR2 SYGVNS. There are 15 residues in the CDR3. CDR3 residues: CASSEWGVSDYGYTF. CDR3 DNA: TGTGCCAGCAGTGAATGGGGCGTAAGTGACTATGGCTACACCTTC.